The 5 T cell receptor beta chains in this list originate from one sample, sequenced in a study of shared clonotypes between healthy human individuals. Produced via immunoSEQ multiplex PCR; TCRdb's table is partial and in-frame only. The sample carries around 100,000 clones, about 63% recorded once. What was sequenced was memory CD8+ T cells sorted from blood. Indicated subset: CD45RO+ cells pooled with CCR7-negative TemRA cells. These receptors came from a woman between 25 and 40 years old in good health.

This rearrangement joins TRBV28 to TRBJ1-1; D may be TRBD1 (6 bases). From germline, CDR1 is MDHEN and CDR2 SYDVKM. This CDR3 spans 13 amino acids. Trimming pared 6 bases from V and 5 bases from J, leaving 13 bases between. In nucleotides, the CDR3 is TGTGCCAGCAGCTATGGGGGCCGAACTGAAGCTTTCTTT. Translation gives CASSYGGRTEAFF.

The rearrangement uses TRBV30 and TRBJ2-1; possibly TRBD1 or TRBD2 for D (5 bases each). Trimming stripped 2 bases from V and 2 bases from J, with 13 bases between. CDR1 and CDR2 (germline): GTSNPN, SVGIG (reference sequence). CDR3 length equals 15 residues. CDR3 loop: CAWSLQGEPYNEQFF. For the CDR3, the DNA is TGTGCCTGGAGTCTCCAGGGAGAGCCCTACAATGAGCAGTTCTTC.

The chain couples TRBV7-9 to TRBJ2-7; D not certain. Germline CDR1 and CDR2: SEHNR and FQNEAQ (reference sequence). The germline V and J ends were trimmed by 4 bases and 3 bases, with 13 bases remaining between them. The CDR3 consists of 14 residues. Here the CDR3 DNA reads TGTGCCAGCAGCTCGCGGCAGTTTGACTACGAGCAGTACTTC. It yields the protein CASSSRQFDYEQYF.

By frequency in the sample, this clone is medium-sized. The V call is TRBV6-5, the J call TRBJ1-2, with D perhaps matching TRBD1 (5 bases). The CDR3 has 16 amino acids. The V and J ends lost 0 bases and 7 bases respectively, with 18 bases between them. The V gene's germline CDR1 is MNHEY and CDR2 SVGAGI. The chain's CDR3 is CASSYSRGGEGTGYTF. The CDR3 DNA follows: TGTGCCAGCAGTTACTCGAGAGGAGGGGAGGGTACTGGCTACACCTTC.

The chain joins TRBV27 to TRBJ2-5; 8 nucleotides line up with TRBD2. Germline V lookup: CDR1 MNHEY, CDR2 SMNVEV (reference sequence). The CDR3 has 16 residues. Trimming removed 5 bases from V and 1 base from J; junction bases left unmatched: 9. The CDR3 coding sequence is TGTGCCAGCAGTCATGGCGGGGGGATACTCCAAGAGACCCAGTACTTC. As protein: CASSHGGGILQETQYF.